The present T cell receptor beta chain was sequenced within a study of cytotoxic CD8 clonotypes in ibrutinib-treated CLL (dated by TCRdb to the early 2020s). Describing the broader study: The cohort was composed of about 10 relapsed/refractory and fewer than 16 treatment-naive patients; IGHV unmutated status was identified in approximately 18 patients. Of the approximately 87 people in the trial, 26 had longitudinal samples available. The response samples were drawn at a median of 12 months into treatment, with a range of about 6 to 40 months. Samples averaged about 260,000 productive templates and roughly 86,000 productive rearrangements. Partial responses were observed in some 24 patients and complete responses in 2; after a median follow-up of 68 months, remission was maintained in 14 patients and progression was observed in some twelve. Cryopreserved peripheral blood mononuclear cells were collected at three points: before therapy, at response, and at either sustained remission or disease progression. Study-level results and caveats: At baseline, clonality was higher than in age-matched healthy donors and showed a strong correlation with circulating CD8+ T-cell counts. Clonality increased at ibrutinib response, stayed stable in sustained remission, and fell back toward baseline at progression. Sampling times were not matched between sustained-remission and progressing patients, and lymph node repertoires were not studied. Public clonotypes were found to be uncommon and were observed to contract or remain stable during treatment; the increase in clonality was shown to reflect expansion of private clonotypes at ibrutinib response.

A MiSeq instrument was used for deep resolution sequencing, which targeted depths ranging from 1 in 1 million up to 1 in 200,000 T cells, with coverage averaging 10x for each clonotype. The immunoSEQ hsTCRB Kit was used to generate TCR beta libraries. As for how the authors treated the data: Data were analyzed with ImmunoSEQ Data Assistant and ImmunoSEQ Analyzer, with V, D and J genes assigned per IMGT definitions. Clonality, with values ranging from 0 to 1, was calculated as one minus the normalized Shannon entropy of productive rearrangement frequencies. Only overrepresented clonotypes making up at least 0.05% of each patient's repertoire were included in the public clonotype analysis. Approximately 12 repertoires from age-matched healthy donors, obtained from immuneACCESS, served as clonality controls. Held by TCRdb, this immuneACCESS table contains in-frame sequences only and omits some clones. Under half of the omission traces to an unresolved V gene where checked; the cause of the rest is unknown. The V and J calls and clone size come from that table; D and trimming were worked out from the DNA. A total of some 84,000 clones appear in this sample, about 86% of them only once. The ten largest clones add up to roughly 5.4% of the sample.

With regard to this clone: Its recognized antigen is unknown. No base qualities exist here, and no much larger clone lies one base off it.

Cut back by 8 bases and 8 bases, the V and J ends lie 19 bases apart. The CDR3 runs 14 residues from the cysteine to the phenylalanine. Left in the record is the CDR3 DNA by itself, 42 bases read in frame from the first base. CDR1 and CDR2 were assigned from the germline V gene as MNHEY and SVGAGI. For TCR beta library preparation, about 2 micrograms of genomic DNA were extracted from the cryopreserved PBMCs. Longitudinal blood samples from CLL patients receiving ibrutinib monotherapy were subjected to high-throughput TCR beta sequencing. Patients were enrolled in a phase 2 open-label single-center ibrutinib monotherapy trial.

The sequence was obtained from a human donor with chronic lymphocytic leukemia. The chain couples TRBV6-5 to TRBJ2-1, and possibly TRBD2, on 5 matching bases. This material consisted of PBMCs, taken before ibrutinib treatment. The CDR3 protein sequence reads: CASAAIRSRDEQFF. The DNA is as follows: TGTGCCAGCGCAGCCATCAGGTCGAGGGATGAGCAGTTCTTC.